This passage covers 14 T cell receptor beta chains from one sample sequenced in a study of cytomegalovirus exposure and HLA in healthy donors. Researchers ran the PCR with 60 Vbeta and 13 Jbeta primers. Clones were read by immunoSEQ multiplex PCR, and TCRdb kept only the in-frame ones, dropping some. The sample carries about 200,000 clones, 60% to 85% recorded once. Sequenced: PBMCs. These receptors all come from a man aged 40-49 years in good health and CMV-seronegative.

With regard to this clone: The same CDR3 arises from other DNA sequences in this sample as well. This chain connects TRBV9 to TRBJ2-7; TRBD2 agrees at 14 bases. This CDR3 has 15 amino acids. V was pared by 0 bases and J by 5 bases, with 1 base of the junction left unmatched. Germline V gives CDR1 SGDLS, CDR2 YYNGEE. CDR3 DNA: TGTGCCAGCAGCGTAGGGGGACTAGCGGGAGACGAGCAGTACTTC. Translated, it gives CASSVGGLAGDEQYF. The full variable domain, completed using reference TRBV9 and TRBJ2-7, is DSGVTQTPKHLITATGQRVTLRCSPRSGDLSVYWYQQSLDQGLQFLIQYYNGEERAKGNILERFSAQQFPDLHSELNLSSLELGDSALYFCASSVGGLAGDEQYFGPGTRLTVT.

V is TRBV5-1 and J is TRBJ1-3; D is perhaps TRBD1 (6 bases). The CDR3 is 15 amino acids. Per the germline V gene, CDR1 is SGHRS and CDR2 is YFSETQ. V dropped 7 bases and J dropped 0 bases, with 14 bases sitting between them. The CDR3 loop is CASRKPGDSGNTIYF. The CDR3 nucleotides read TGCGCCAGCCGAAAGCCAGGGGACTCTGGAAACACCATATATTTT. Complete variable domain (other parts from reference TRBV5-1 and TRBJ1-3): KAGVTQTPRYLIKTRGQQVTLSCSPISGHRSVSWYQQTPGQGLQFLFEYFSETQRNKGNFPGRFSGRQFSNSRSEMNVSTLELGDSALYLCASRKPGDSGNTIYFGEGSWLTVV.

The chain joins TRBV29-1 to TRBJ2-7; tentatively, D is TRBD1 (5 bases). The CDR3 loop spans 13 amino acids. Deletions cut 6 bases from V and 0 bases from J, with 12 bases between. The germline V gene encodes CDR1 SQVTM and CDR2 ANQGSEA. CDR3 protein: CSVETESSYEQYF. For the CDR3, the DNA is TGCAGCGTGGAGACAGAAAGCTCCTACGAGCAGTACTTC.

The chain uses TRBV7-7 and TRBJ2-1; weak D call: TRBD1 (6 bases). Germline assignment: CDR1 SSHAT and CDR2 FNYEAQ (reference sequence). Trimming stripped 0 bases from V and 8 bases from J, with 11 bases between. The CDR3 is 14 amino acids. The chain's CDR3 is CASSLAREGDEQFF. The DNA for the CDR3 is TGTGCCAGCAGCTTAGCGCGAGAGGGGGATGAGCAGTTCTTC.

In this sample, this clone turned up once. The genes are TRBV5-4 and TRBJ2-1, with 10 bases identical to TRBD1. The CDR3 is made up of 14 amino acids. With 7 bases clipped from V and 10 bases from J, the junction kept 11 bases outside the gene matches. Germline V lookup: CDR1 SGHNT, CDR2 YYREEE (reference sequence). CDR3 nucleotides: TGTGCCAGCGATCCGGGACAGGGGTTAGGGGAGCAGTTCTTC. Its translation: CASDPGQGLGEQFF.

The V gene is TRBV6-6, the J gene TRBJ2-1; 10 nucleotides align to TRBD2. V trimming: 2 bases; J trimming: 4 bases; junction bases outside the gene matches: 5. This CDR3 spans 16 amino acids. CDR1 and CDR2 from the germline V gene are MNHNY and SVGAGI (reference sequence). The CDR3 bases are TGTGCCAGCAGTTACACAAGCGGGGGGGTATACAATGAGCAGTTCTTC. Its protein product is CASSYTSGGVYNEQFF.

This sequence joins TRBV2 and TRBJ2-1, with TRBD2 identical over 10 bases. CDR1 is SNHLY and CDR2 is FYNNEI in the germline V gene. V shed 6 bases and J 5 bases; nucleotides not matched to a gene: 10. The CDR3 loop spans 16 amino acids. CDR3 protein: CASRLLASGGNNEQFF. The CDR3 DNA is TGTGCCAGCAGACTCCTCGCTAGCGGGGGTAACAATGAGCAGTTCTTC.

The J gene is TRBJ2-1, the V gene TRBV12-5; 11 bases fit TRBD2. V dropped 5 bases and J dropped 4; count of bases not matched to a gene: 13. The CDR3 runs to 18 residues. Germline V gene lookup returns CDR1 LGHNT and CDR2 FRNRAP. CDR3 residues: CASGLTAVAGGHYNEQFF. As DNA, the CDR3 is TGTGCTAGTGGTCTGACAGCGGTAGCGGGGGGGCATTACAATGAGCAGTTCTTC.

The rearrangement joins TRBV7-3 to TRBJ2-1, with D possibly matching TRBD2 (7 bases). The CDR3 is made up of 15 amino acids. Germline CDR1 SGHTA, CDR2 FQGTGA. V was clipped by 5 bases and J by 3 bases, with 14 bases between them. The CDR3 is CASSPVGGRYNEQFF. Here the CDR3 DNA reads TGTGCCAGCAGCCCCGTGGGGGGGCGCTACAATGAGCAGTTCTTC.

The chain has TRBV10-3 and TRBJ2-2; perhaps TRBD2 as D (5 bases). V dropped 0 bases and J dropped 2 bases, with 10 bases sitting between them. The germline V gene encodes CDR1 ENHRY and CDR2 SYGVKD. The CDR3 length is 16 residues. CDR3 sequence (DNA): TGTGCCATCAGTGAGTCGATCGGACTCAACACCGGGGAGCTGTTTTTT. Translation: CAISESIGLNTGELFF.

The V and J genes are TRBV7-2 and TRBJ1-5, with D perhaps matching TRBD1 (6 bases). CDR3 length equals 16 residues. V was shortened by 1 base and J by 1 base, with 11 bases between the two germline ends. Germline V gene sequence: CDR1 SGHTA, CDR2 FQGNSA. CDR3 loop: CASSLDGGRSNQPQHF. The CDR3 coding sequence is TGTGCCAGCAGCTTAGATGGGGGCCGCAGCAATCAGCCCCAGCATTTT. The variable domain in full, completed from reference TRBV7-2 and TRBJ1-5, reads GAGVSQSPSNKVTEKGKDVELRCDPISGHTALYWYRQSLGQGLEFLIYFQGNSAPDKSGLPSDRFSAERTGGSVSTLTIQRTQQEDSAVYLCASSLDGGRSNQPQHFGDGTRLSIL.

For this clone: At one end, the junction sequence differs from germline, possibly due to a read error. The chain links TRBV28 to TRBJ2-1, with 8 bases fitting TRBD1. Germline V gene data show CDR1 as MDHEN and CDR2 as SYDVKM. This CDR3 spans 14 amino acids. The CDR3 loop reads CASSWTGINNGQFF. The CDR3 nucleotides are TGTGCCAGCAGTTGGACAGGGATAAACAATGGGCAGTTCTTC.

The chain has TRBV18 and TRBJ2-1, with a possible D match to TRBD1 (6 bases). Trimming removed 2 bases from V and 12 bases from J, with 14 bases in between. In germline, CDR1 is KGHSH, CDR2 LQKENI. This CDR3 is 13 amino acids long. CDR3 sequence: CASSPEAGVRQFF. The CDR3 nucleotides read TGTGCCAGCTCACCAGAGGCAGGGGTTCGGCAGTTCTTC.

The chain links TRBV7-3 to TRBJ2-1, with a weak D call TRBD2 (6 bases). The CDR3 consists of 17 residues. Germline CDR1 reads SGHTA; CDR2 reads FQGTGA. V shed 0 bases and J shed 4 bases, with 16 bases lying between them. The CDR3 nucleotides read TGTGCCAGCAGCTTAACCATCGACCCGCGGGGTTACAATGAGCAGTTCTTC. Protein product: CASSLTIDPRGYNEQFF.